Following are 25 T cell receptor beta chains from one sample sequenced in a study of CD8 T cells in ankylosing spondylitis. MiXCR, run by TCRdb on the 5' RACE reads, gives a single entry per CDR3 protein. The table has approximately 290,000 distinct CDR3 sequences, 20% to 25% seen once. Sequenced sample: blood, either unsorted or a sorted T cell fraction (not recorded which). Source of these receptors: a female donor with ankylosing spondylitis or in good health (not recorded which).

The chain joins TRBV7-2 to TRBJ2-3; a possible D gene is TRBD1 (7 bases). The CDR3 covers 15 residues. The V end was cut by 5 bases, the J end by 2 bases, with 14 bases between. Germline V gives CDR1 SGHTA, CDR2 FQGNSA. CDR3 DNA sequence: TGTGCCAGCAGCCAGGGGGGCAGGTTCACAGATACGCAGTATTTT. This translates into CASSQGGRFTDTQYF.

This clonotype was seen more than once but under ten times. The chain has TRBV25-1 and TRBJ2-5; 9 positions match TRBD2. Looked up from germline, CDR1 is MGHDK and CDR2 is SYGVNS. The CDR3 has 17 amino acids. V shed 5 bases, J shed 5 bases, and the junction held 15 bases outside the gene matches. The CDR3 here is CASSRFSVAGAGETQYF. For the CDR3, the DNA is TGTGCCAGCAGTAGGTTTTCGGTAGCGGGAGCGGGTGAGACCCAGTACTTC.

This clonotype was seen a handful of times. This chain links TRBV5-1 with TRBJ2-7, with TRBD1 as a possible D gene (6 bases). In germline, CDR1 is SGHRS, CDR2 YFSETQ. Trimming left V 2 bases short and J 2 bases short, with 14 bases between. CDR3 length: 15 residues. This CDR3 is CASSLNGDTTYEQYF. For the CDR3, the DNA is TGCGCCAGCAGCTTAAATGGGGACACTACCTACGAGCAGTACTTC. Together with reference TRBV5-1 and TRBJ2-7, the CDR3 gives the full variable domain: KAGVTQTPRYLIKTRGQQVTLSCSPISGHRSVSWYQQTPGQGLQFLFEYFSETQRNKGNFPGRFSGRQFSNSRSEMNVSTLELGDSALYLCASSLNGDTTYEQYFGPGTRLTVT.

This clonotype came up a few times. The V and J genes are TRBV5-6 and TRBJ1-2, with 8 nucleotides matching TRBD1. With 3 bases clipped from V and 9 bases from J, the junction kept 10 bases outside the gene matches. The germline V gene encodes CDR1 SGHDT and CDR2 YYEEEE. The length of the CDR3 is 14 residues. In nucleotides, the CDR3 is TGTGCCAGCAGCTGGGGACAGGCTCCTTATCGCTACACCTTC. This translates into CASSWGQAPYRYTF.

This clonotype came up a few times. CDR3 sequence: CAISGGGLVDNTEAFF. CDR3 in DNA: TGTGCCATCAGTGGTGGGGGGTTGGTGGACAACACTGAAGCTTTCTTT. V is TRBV10-3 and J is TRBJ1-1; tentative D call: TRBD1 (5 bases). The CDR3 is 16 amino acids. The V end lost 4 bases, the J end lost 2 bases, and 17 bases lay between the germline ends. Germline V gives CDR1 ENHRY, CDR2 SYGVKD.

This clonotype was seen only a few times. This chain joins TRBV24-1 and TRBJ1-5; a weak D match, TRBD1 (6 bases). The germline V gene has CDR1 KGHDR and CDR2 SFDVKD. Trimming left V 4 bases short and J 3 bases short, with 12 bases between. The CDR3 covers 15 residues. CDR3 loop: CATSDSGTPNQPQHF. The CDR3 DNA sequence: TGTGCCACCAGTGACTCCGGGACACCCAATCAGCCCCAGCATTTT.

This clonotype was recorded at least ten times. The rearrangement links TRBV5-1 to TRBJ2-7; 9 bases map to TRBD2. The junction had 6 bases not matched to a gene; V was cut back by 3 bases and J by 2 bases. The germline CDR1 and CDR2 sequences are SGHRS and YFSETQ. This CDR3 comprises 15 residues. This chain's CDR3 is CASSSSPSGTYEQYF. Here the CDR3 DNA reads TGCGCCAGCAGCTCTTCTCCTAGCGGGACCTACGAGCAGTACTTC.

The count of this clonotype is one. The V gene is TRBV6-1, the J gene TRBJ1-2; the D is unclear. Trimming took 8 bases from V and 5 from J, leaving 15 bases between them. Per germline, CDR1 MNHNS and CDR2 SASEGT. The CDR3 loop spans 13 amino acids. DNA of the CDR3: TGTGCCAGCTCGGATGGGGAGCGTTATGGCTACACCTTC. It is translated as CASSDGERYGYTF.

This clonotype was counted between two and nine times. The gene calls are TRBV12-3 or TRBV12-4 and TRBJ1-6; TRBD1 agrees at 8 bases. V trimming: 5 bases; J trimming: 7 bases; junction bases outside the gene matches: 4. The CDR3 is 14 residues long. The CDR3 sequence: CASSATGVNSPLHF. DNA for the CDR3: TGTGCCAGCAGTGCGACAGGGGTGAATTCACCCCTCCACTTT.

This clonotype appeared once. This sequence joins TRBV24-1 and TRBJ2-5; the match to TRBD1 covers 7 bases. The CDR3 spans 15 residues. With V trimmed by 2 bases and J by 1 base, 3 bases remained unmatched. The germline V gene has CDR1 KGHDR and CDR2 SFDVKD. DNA of the CDR3: TGTGCCACCAGTGATTCGGGACAGCTCCAAGAGACCCAGTACTTC. Its protein is CATSDSGQLQETQYF.

A few counts support this clonotype. The chain combines TRBV6-2 or TRBV6-3 with TRBJ2-1; maybe TRBD2 (6 bases). Germline CDR1 reads MNHEY; CDR2 reads SVGEGT. V lost 9 bases and J lost 3, with 15 bases in between. This CDR3 has 14 residues. CDR3 in DNA: TGTGCCAGTAATAGCGGAATTATCTACAATGAGCAGTTCTTC. Amino acids: CASNSGIIYNEQFF.

The chain couples TRBV19 to TRBJ2-7, with TRBD2 identical over 7 bases. The CDR3 is 15 residues long. Trimming removed 0 bases from V and 4 bases from J; junction bases left unmatched: 6. In germline, CDR1 is LNHDA, CDR2 SQIVND (reference sequence). The CDR3 DNA reads as TGTGCCAGTAGTATAGATTCGGCGGGAGAATACGAGCAGTACTTC. As protein: CASSIDSAGEYEQYF.

J is TRBJ1-1 and V is TRBV29-1; D perhaps matches TRBD1 (5 bases). The V gene's germline CDR1 is SQVTM and CDR2 ANQGSEA. The CDR3 totals 15 residues. Trimming pared 6 bases from V and 4 bases from J, leaving 21 bases between. Written as DNA, the CDR3 is TGCAGCGTGGGACGCCGGGGGACTAGGGGCACTGAAGCTTTCTTT. Its translation is CSVGRRGTRGTEAFF.

V and J are TRBV6-2 or TRBV6-3 and TRBJ2-7, with 9 bases fitting TRBD2. The CDR3 loop spans 16 amino acids. Germline assignment: CDR1 MNHEY and CDR2 SVGEGT. The trim removed 6 bases at V and 7 bases at J, leaving 16 bases unmatched. Written as DNA, the CDR3 is TGTGCCAGCAGCCCCTCGGTGTCAGCGGGAGGAGGAGAGCAGTACTTC. Its translation: CASSPSVSAGGGEQYF.

V is TRBV10-1 and J is TRBJ2-3, with 9 bases identical to TRBD2. Germline-derived CDR1 and CDR2 are WNHNN and SYGVQD (reference sequence). The trim removed 0 bases at V and 3 bases at J, leaving 4 bases unmatched. CDR3 length equals 16 residues. The CDR3 sequence: CASSESRAGGTDTQYF. In nucleotides, the CDR3 is TGCGCCAGCAGTGAGTCCCGGGCGGGGGGGACAGATACGCAGTATTTT.

The chain combines TRBV7-8 with TRBJ2-1, with TRBD1 matching over 7 bases. Losses at the gene ends were 5 bases for V and 5 bases for J; bases not matched to a gene: 6. CDR3 length: 14 amino acids. Germline V gene data show CDR1 as SGHVS and CDR2 as FQNEAQ. CDR3 sequence reads: CASSKDRYDNEQFF. For the CDR3, the DNA is TGTGCCAGCAGCAAGGACAGGTATGACAATGAGCAGTTCTTC.

This chain uses TRBV11-1 with TRBJ1-6, with D tentatively TRBD1 (5 bases). V lost 5 bases and J 0 bases, leaving 17 bases between the germline ends. CDR3 size: 18 residues. Germline V gives CDR1 SGHAT, CDR2 FQDESV (reference sequence). The CDR3 nucleotides read TGTGCCAGCAGCCGCGGGGCGACCCGGGGCTCCTATAATTCACCCCTCCACTTT. Amino acids: CASSRGATRGSYNSPLHF. Filled out from reference TRBV11-1 and TRBJ1-6, the complete variable domain reads EAEVAQSPRYKITEKSQAVAFWCDPISGHATLYWYRQILGQGPELLVQFQDESVVDDSQLPKDRFSAERLKGVDSTLKIQPAELGDSAMYLCASSRGATRGSYNSPLHFGNGTRLTVT.

About this clonotype: The germline gene is not matched at one end of the junction; a read error may be the cause. The V call is TRBV19, the J call TRBJ1-2; tentatively, D is TRBD1 (6 bases). CDR1 is LNHDA, CDR2 SQIVND, per germline (reference sequence). This CDR3 is built from 15 residues. The CDR3, as DNA: TGTGCCAGTAGTCCGGGGACAAGAGCTAACTTTGGCTACACCTTC. Its translation is CASSPGTRANFGYTF.

V is TRBV18 and J is TRBJ1-2; 9 nucleotides align to TRBD1. With V trimmed by 3 bases and J by 4 bases, 6 bases remained unmatched. The germline V gene has CDR1 KGHSH and CDR2 LQKENI. This CDR3 has 15 residues. The CDR3 nucleotides are TGTGCCAGCTCACCGGGGACAGGGTCAGCCTATGGCTACACCTTC. It is translated as CASSPGTGSAYGYTF.

This clonotype was seen a handful of times. The gene calls are TRBV7-2 and TRBJ2-7; 9 nucleotides agree with TRBD2. The V gene's germline CDR1 is SGHTA and CDR2 FQGNSA. The junction had 7 bases not matched to a gene; V was cut back by 7 bases and J by 6 bases. The CDR3 length is 13 residues. The CDR3 DNA follows: TGTGCCAGCACTTTAGCGGGAGTGGGCGAGCAGTACTTC. Encoded protein: CASTLAGVGEQYF.

This clonotype was seen a handful of times. The V call is TRBV7-2, the J call TRBJ2-2, with a weak D call TRBD1 (6 bases). Trimming stripped 1 base from V and 3 bases from J, with 9 bases between. The CDR3 length is 15 residues. The germline V gene encodes CDR1 SGHTA and CDR2 FQGNSA. This CDR3 reads CASSLVTGYTGELFF. DNA for the CDR3: TGTGCCAGCAGCTTAGTCACAGGGTACACCGGGGAGCTGTTTTTT.

V gene TRBV20-1 combines with J gene TRBJ1-2; D unclear. V was cut by 1 base and J by 4 bases, with 10 bases left in between. The CDR3 consists of 13 residues. Germline values: CDR1 DFQATT, CDR2 SNEGSKA (reference sequence). The CDR3 loop reads CSARGTFSYGYTF. In DNA form, the CDR3 reads TGCAGTGCTAGAGGCACGTTCTCCTATGGCTACACCTTC.

This clonotype was observed a handful of times. This sequence joins TRBV24-1 and TRBJ2-2, with a tentative D call TRBD1 (6 bases). Germline V CDR1 and CDR2: KGHDR, SFDVKD. This CDR3 spans 13 amino acids. V dropped 10 bases and J dropped 5 bases, with 13 bases sitting between them. The CDR3 nucleotides read TGTGCCACAGGGACACCGTCAACCGGGGAGCTGTTTTTT. Its protein product is CATGTPSTGELFF.

This clonotype occurred many times. This sequence joins TRBV12-3 or TRBV12-4 and TRBJ1-1; no clear D gene. V was clipped by 3 bases and J by 0 bases, with 8 bases between them. This CDR3 region has 14 residues. CDR3 protein: CASSLKAMNTEAFF. As DNA, the CDR3 is TGTGCCAGCAGTTTGAAGGCTATGAACACTGAAGCTTTCTTT.

This clonotype has a handful of counts. V and J are TRBV10-3 and TRBJ2-7; D may be TRBD1 (6 bases). CDR3 length: 15 residues. V was shortened by 11 bases and J by 6 bases, with 26 bases between the two germline ends. Germline V gene data show CDR1 as ENHRY and CDR2 as SYGVKD. Here the CDR3 DNA reads TGTGCCGCCCACTCTACGGGACACTCTCGTCCCGAGCAGTACTTC. Amino acid sequence: CAAHSTGHSRPEQYF.